The TCR beta chain under discussion was sequenced for a study of tumor and adjacent non-tumor tissue in lung cancer. The overall study: Histology: about twelve adenocarcinoma, a couple of squamous cell carcinoma, 1 small cell lung cancer. Patients were aged about 30 to 76, approximately 11 men and 5 women, stage I to III. Study-level findings and limits: Higher tumor TCR diversity was associated with shorter survival.

No cell sorting was done before RNA was extracted from the tissue. More than 3 cm separated this lung sample from the edge of the tumor. Between August and November 2014, newly diagnosed, chemotherapy-naive lung cancer patients underwent thoracic surgery in China. Three rounds of nested PCR, following a modified ARM-PCR protocol, produced the TCRbeta library. TCRdb redid the calling of the multiplex PCR reads with MiXCR, one entry per CDR3 protein. This table has approximately 100,000 distinct CDR3 sequences, roughly three fifths appearing once. Worth noting for this clonotype: Its antigen is undetermined. This clone may be a read error of a much larger clone one base away.

CDR3 size: 15 residues. The germline CDR1 and CDR2 sequences are SGHNT and YYREEE (reference sequence). The gene calls are TRBV5-4 and TRBJ2-7; D could derive from TRBD1 or TRBD2 (8 bases each). The sequencing sample was made of distant non-tumor lung tissue. The source is a man aged 55-75 years with non-small cell lung cancer. CDR3 amino acids: CVSSRGGQAAYEQYF. In DNA form, the CDR3 reads TGTGTCAGCAGCCGGGGGGGACAGGCAGCCTACGAGCAGTACTTC.